The rows below give T cell receptor beta chains drawn from one sample of a study of shared clonotypes between healthy human individuals. Clones were read by immunoSEQ multiplex PCR, and TCRdb kept only the in-frame ones, dropping some. The sample holds 2 million to 2.5 million clones, under 97% seen once. Source material: naive CD4+ T cells sorted from blood. The receptor source for this set is a man between 18 and 29 years old in good health. The CDR3 runs from the conserved cysteine through the conserved F or W. The order of the fields is D gene, V gene, J gene, clone size, CDR3 DNA, CDR3 protein. D genes are given only for firm matches. Size is stated for part of the rows, as once, few or many counts, or as a class when the clone is expanded.

d_gene: NA
v_gene: TRBV19
j_gene: TRBJ1-1
abundance: NA
CDR3nt: TGTGCCAGTAAATTTCAGAACCTGAACACTGAAGCTTTCTTT
CDR3aa: CASKFQNLNTEAFF

d_gene: NA
v_gene: TRBV5-1
j_gene: TRBJ2-5
abundance: NA
CDR3nt: TGCGCCAGCAGCTTGGCAGGTTTAGAGACCCAGTACTTC
CDR3aa: CASSLAGLETQYF

d_gene: TRBD1
v_gene: TRBV5-8
j_gene: TRBJ1-5
abundance: once
CDR3nt: TGTGCCACCGTTACAGGGGAAGGGCAGCCCCAGCATTTT
CDR3aa: CATVTGEGQPQHF

d_gene: NA
v_gene: TRBV30
j_gene: TRBJ1-5
abundance: NA
CDR3nt: TGTGCCTGGAGTGTACGACGGAATAGCAATCAGCCCCAGCATTTT
CDR3aa: CAWSVRRNSNQPQHF

d_gene: NA
v_gene: TRBV7-2
j_gene: TRBJ2-3
abundance: NA
CDR3nt: TGTGCCAGCAGCTTAAGCGTAGTGAAACTAGGACCCACAGATACGCAGTATTTT
CDR3aa: CASSLSVVKLGPTDTQYF

d_gene: TRBD2
v_gene: TRBV5-4
j_gene: TRBJ2-7
abundance: once
CDR3nt: TGTGCCAGCAGTAGGGGGACTAGCGGTCTTAGGGACGAGCAGTACTTC
CDR3aa: CASSRGTSGLRDEQYF

d_gene: TRBD1
v_gene: TRBV6-5
j_gene: TRBJ1-2
abundance: NA
CDR3nt: TGTGCCAGCAGGCTGACAGGGTTCACTTATGGCTACACCTTC
CDR3aa: CASRLTGFTYGYTF

d_gene: NA
v_gene: TRBV29-1
j_gene: TRBJ2-5
abundance: NA
CDR3nt: TGCAGCGCTGGCGAGGGACGAACCCAAGAGACCCAGTACTTC
CDR3aa: CSAGEGRTQETQYF

d_gene: NA
v_gene: TRBV30
j_gene: TRBJ1-5
abundance: NA
CDR3nt: TGTGCCTGGAGTGCGGACGGCAATCAGCCCCAGCATTTT
CDR3aa: CAWSADGNQPQHF

d_gene: NA
v_gene: TRBV27
j_gene: TRBJ2-3
abundance: NA
CDR3nt: TGTGCCGGGGATCCCTTCTCTAGCACAGATACGCAGTATTTT
CDR3aa: CAGDPFSSTDTQYF

d_gene: TRBD2
v_gene: TRBV5-4
j_gene: TRBJ2-7
abundance: NA
CDR3nt: TGTGCCAGCAGCTTGGCCGGGGGGGCAGGACTTGAGCAGTACTTC
CDR3aa: CASSLAGGAGLEQYF

d_gene: TRBD1
v_gene: TRBV5-1
j_gene: TRBJ1-2
abundance: NA
CDR3nt: TGCGCCAGCAGTTCCACCACGACAGGGAACTATGGCTACACCTTC
CDR3aa: CASSSTTTGNYGYTF

d_gene: TRBD1
v_gene: TRBV11-2
j_gene: TRBJ1-1
abundance: NA
CDR3nt: TGTGCCAGCAGCTTATGGACAGGGGGCCCTGAAGCTTTCTTT
CDR3aa: CASSLWTGGPEAFF

d_gene: NA
v_gene: TRBV4-1
j_gene: TRBJ2-5
abundance: NA
CDR3nt: TGCGCCAGCAGCGTATCAGGGGACCAAGAGACCCAGTACTTC
CDR3aa: CASSVSGDQETQYF

d_gene: NA
v_gene: TRBV10-2
j_gene: TRBJ2-7
abundance: once
CDR3nt: TGCGCCAGCAGTGAGCACAGGGGAGGCGAGCAGTACTTC
CDR3aa: CASSEHRGGEQYF

d_gene: TRBD1
v_gene: TRBV4-3
j_gene: TRBJ1-6
abundance: NA
CDR3nt: TGCGCCAGCAGCCAAGAAGTACCGGGACAGGCCTATAATTCACCCCTCCACTTT
CDR3aa: CASSQEVPGQAYNSPLHF

d_gene: NA
v_gene: TRBV2
j_gene: TRBJ2-1
abundance: NA
CDR3nt: TGTGCCAGCAGTGGGTCCGGGACGCCCTACAATGAGCAGTTCTTC
CDR3aa: CASSGSGTPYNEQFF

d_gene: TRBD2
v_gene: TRBV5-6
j_gene: TRBJ2-2
abundance: NA
CDR3nt: TGTGCCAGCAGGTTCGGGGGGTGGAACACCGGGGAGCTGTTTTTT
CDR3aa: CASRFGGWNTGELFF

d_gene: NA
v_gene: TRBV10-3
j_gene: TRBJ1-3
abundance: NA
CDR3nt: TGTGCCATCAGTGACCCCAGACAGTCCCTCTCTGGAAACACCATATATTTT
CDR3aa: CAISDPRQSLSGNTIYF

d_gene: TRBD1
v_gene: TRBV5-1
j_gene: TRBJ2-5
abundance: NA
CDR3nt: TGCGCCAGCAGCTCCGCAGGGGGCACGGAGACCCAGTACTTC
CDR3aa: CASSSAGGTETQYF

d_gene: TRBD2
v_gene: TRBV10-1
j_gene: TRBJ2-5
abundance: NA
CDR3nt: TGCGCCAGCAGTGAGTCGACAGCGGGGGGGCGAGAGACCCAGTACTTC
CDR3aa: CASSESTAGGRETQYF

d_gene: TRBD2
v_gene: TRBV11-2
j_gene: TRBJ2-7
abundance: NA
CDR3nt: TGTGCCAGCAGCCCAGAGGTTGGTAGCGGGAGCTACGAGCAGTACTTC
CDR3aa: CASSPEVGSGSYEQYF